The text below deals with one TCR beta chain. What antigen it recognizes has not been identified. One base away there is no much larger clone; base qualities are not given. This specimen comes from a study of blood T cell repertoires in COVID-19 (dated by TCRdb to about 2020). Study-level background: Collaborator samples came from the United States, Italy and Spain and covered acute and convalescent phases of COVID-19. Where available, HLA class I and class II types were taken from metadata supplied by the sample provider and were not determined by assay-based typing. Nearly every sample came with metadata listing a de-identified subject ID, COVID-19 status, age in years and sex. Subjects who had been exposed to COVID-19, were actively infected with it, or had recovered from it provided the deeply sampled blood TCRbeta repertoires that made up the dataset. The samples were drawn from the first 160 participants of the ongoing ImmuneRACE study and from 1,254 subjects provided by 6 global collaborators. The material from the prospective study consisted of cDNA or gDNA derived from T cells, B-cell-depleted T cells, or PBMCs. The repertoires were released in a freely available public database meant as a resource for research on the immune response to SARS-CoV-2. Study-wide findings and limitations: The amount of clinical and demographic metadata varied by source and participant and was provided uncurated.

TCRbeta CDR3 regions were amplified from genomic DNA using the immunoSEQ Assay, a bias-controlled multiplex PCR. The authors processed their data as follows. Within the assay, amplification of reference gene primers was used to estimate how many nucleated cells each sample contained. To quantify the absolute abundance of each unique TCRbeta CDR3 rearrangement, sequence reads were collapsed and filtered. For each sample, productive Simpson clonality was calculated as the square root of Simpson's diversity index across productive rearrangements. In TCRdb, the immuneACCESS table is reduced to in-frame sequences with V and J assigned. These tables do not hold every clone; where another copy was compared, an unresolved V gene accounts for under half, and the others remain unexplained. D and trimming were read from the DNA, whereas the V and J calls and clone size are those reported in that table. For this sample there are about 440,000 clones; 80% to 95% appear just once. Approximately 0.55% of the sample is held by the ten biggest clonotypes.

Participants in the prospective study were aged about 18 to 95 years, lived in under 30 United States geographic areas, and enrolled through a virtual design. Cohort assignment in the prospective study relied on participant-reported clinical history from a screening survey and a study questionnaire. Recovered participants in ImmuneRACE Cohort 3 were defined as having two consecutive negative NP/OP PCR tests, clearance from a healthcare professional, or resolution of symptoms. In the prospective study, whole blood, serum and a nasopharyngeal or oropharyngeal swab were collected from each participant by mobile phlebotomists. Participants in the prospective study had the option to provide additional blood draws and questionnaires over an approximately 2-month period. Before DNA extraction, blood samples from the prospective study were shipped at room temperature or frozen. The CDR3 spans 16 residues, from the cysteine through the phenylalanine. CDR3 DNA only is kept here, 48 bases in frame from base 1. The trim is 1 base for V and 2 bases for J, with a gap of 14 bases between the germline ends. The germline V gene specifies SGHDN as CDR1 and FVKESK as CDR2.

This clonotype was obtained from a man in his late teens or twenties who had recovered from COVID-19. The sequence joins TRBV14 to TRBJ2-5; perhaps TRBD2 is the D gene, with 5 bases matching. The material sequenced was PBMCs or T cells enriched from blood (not recorded which). In nucleotides, the sequence is TGTGCCAGCAGCCAAGTCGGGTTGGGGAGTCAAGAGACCCAGTACTTC. Its protein reads: CASSQVGLGSQETQYF.